What follows is one T cell receptor (beta chain) and its context. This specimen belongs to a study of shared clonotypes between healthy human individuals. Between the trimmed V and J ends, which lost 4 bases and 5 bases, there was a span of 12 bases. The CDR3 extends over 13 amino acids. CDR1 is SGHNT, CDR2 YYREEE, per germline (reference sequence). The table came from immunoSEQ multiplex PCR; TCRdb's copy has only in-frame clones and leaves some out. The sample contains about a million clones, roughly 80% of which appear only once. The rearrangement joins TRBV5-4 to TRBJ2-5, with a weak D call TRBD1 (7 bases). This TCR was recovered from a man between 18 and 35 years old in good health. Some clones in this sample may be carry-over from other donors' samples. Sequencing was done on a sample of memory CD4+ T cells from PBMCs. The subset here: CD45RA-negative fraction. The chain's CDR3 is CASSEPGGETQYF. In nucleotides, the CDR3 is TGTGCCAGCAGCGAACCAGGGGGGGAGACCCAGTACTTC.